The 22 T cell receptor beta chains in this list originate from one sample, sequenced in a study of T cell repertoires in aging, cancer and after chemotherapy. TCR beta rearrangements were amplified from peripheral blood genomic DNA. A mixed TRB-A/B primer pool amplified rearranged TRB by multiplex touch-down PCR. TCRdb itself ran the multiplex PCR reads through MiXCR, one entry per CDR3 protein. The sample contains over a thousand distinct CDR3 sequences, approximately 54% of which appear only once. The sample consisted of blood. Receptors were obtained from a human donor with a blood cancer.

The chain joins TRBV6-2 or TRBV6-3 to TRBJ2-1, with 13 bases matching TRBD2. Germline-derived CDR1 and CDR2 are MNHEY and SVGEGT. J gave up 2 bases and V 6 bases, and 4 bases lay outside the gene matches. The CDR3 length is 16 residues. The CDR3: CASRPLAGGTYNEQFF. For the CDR3, the DNA is TGTGCCAGCAGACCACTAGCGGGGGGGACCTACAATGAGCAGTTCTTC.

This clonotype is medium-sized (0.01 to 0.1%). The rearrangement joins TRBV20-1 to TRBJ2-3; 9 positions match TRBD1. CDR1 is DFQATT, CDR2 SNEGSKA, per germline (reference sequence). The CDR3 sequence is 15 residues long. V trimming: 3 bases; J trimming: 1 base; junction bases outside the gene matches: 5. The DNA for the CDR3 is TGCAGTGCTAGGGGACAGGGTGACGGCACAGATACGCAGTATTTT. Protein: CSARGQGDGTDTQYF.

This sequence joins TRBV5-6 and TRBJ1-5; D is possibly TRBD1 (6 bases). The CDR3 extends over 18 amino acids. Trimming cost V 4 bases and J 5 bases, with 25 bases left between them. Germline CDR1 is SGHDT and CDR2 is YYEEEE. This CDR3 reads CASSRRPTQGNVDQPQHF. CDR3 DNA sequence: TGTGCCAGCAGCCGTCGCCCCACCCAGGGGAACGTGGATCAGCCCCAGCATTTT. The full variable domain, completed using reference TRBV5-6 and TRBJ1-5, is DAGVTQSPTHLIKTRGQQVTLRCSPKSGHDTVSWYQQALGQGPQFIFQYYEEEERQRGNFPDRFSGHQFPNYSSELNVNALLLGDSALYLCASSRRPTQGNVDQPQHFGDGTRLSIL.

This sequence joins TRBV24-1 and TRBJ2-1; 8 bases agree with TRBD1. From germline, CDR1 is KGHDR and CDR2 SFDVKD. This CDR3 spans 15 amino acids. Trimming at V came to 9 bases and at J to 0 bases, leaving 6 bases not matched to a gene. This CDR3 reads CATANRGTSYNEQFF. CDR3 sequence (DNA): TGTGCCACCGCGAACAGGGGGACCTCCTACAATGAGCAGTTCTTC.

The rearrangement uses TRBV10-3 and TRBJ2-2; D may correspond to TRBD1 or TRBD2 (5 bases each). CDR1 is ENHRY, CDR2 SYGVKD, per germline. This CDR3 has 14 residues. The V gene lost 6 bases and the J gene lost 6 bases, with 14 bases spanning the gap. CDR3 in DNA: TGTGCCATCAGCACCAATGGGGACCCCGGGGAGCTGTTTTTT. Amino acid sequence: CAISTNGDPGELFF.

The V gene is TRBV5-1, the J gene TRBJ2-5; 13 nucleotides agree with TRBD2. Germline V gene data show CDR1 as SGHRS and CDR2 as YFSETQ. This CDR3 is 15 amino acids long. With V trimmed by 5 bases and J by 8 bases, 9 bases remained unmatched. CDR3 loop: CASRGLGLAGSTQYF. The DNA for the CDR3 is TGCGCCAGCAGGGGCTTGGGACTAGCGGGGAGCACCCAGTACTTC.

The chain links TRBV27 to TRBJ1-5; 7 bases line up with TRBD1. V shed 5 bases and J 10 bases; nucleotides not matched to a gene: 11. CDR1 and CDR2 (germline): MNHEY, SMNVEV (reference sequence). This CDR3 has 14 amino acids. The DNA for the CDR3 is TGTGCCAGCAGTCAAGGACAGGCCATCGGACCCCAGCATTTT. Protein sequence: CASSQGQAIGPQHF.

V and J are TRBV30 and TRBJ2-3; tentative D call: TRBD2 (6 bases). The CDR3 length is 10 residues. Germline V gene data show CDR1 as GTSNPN and CDR2 as SVGIG (reference sequence). The CDR3, as DNA: TGTGCTGGCGGGGTCGGTACGCAGTATTTT. It translates to CAGGVGTQYF.

J is TRBJ1-5 and V is TRBV5-6, with D unresolved. The germline gives CDR1 SGHDT, CDR2 YYEEEE. V lost 2 bases to trimming and J lost 3 bases, with 6 bases between them. The CDR3 has 13 amino acids. CDR3 nucleotide sequence: TGTGCCAGCAGCTTCGACAACAATCAGCCCCAGCATTTT. Its translation is CASSFDNNQPQHF.

Relative to its sample, this clonotype is large. The rearrangement links TRBV13 to TRBJ2-5; D is perhaps TRBD1 or TRBD2 (6 bases each). CDR3 size: 15 residues. Germline loops: CDR1 PRHDT, CDR2 FYEKMQ (reference sequence). Trimming stripped 3 bases from V and 4 bases from J, with 15 bases between. This chain's CDR3 is CASSLGRGRRETQYF. For the CDR3, the DNA is TGTGCCAGCAGCTTGGGTCGGGGGCGTAGAGAGACCCAGTACTTC.

The chain carries TRBV27 and TRBJ2-3; D is uncertain. Trimming pared 3 bases from V and 2 bases from J, leaving 12 bases between. The CDR3 runs to 15 residues. The germline V gene has CDR1 MNHEY and CDR2 SMNVEV (reference sequence). CDR3 in amino acids: CASSFTASLTDTQYF. Written as DNA, the CDR3 is TGTGCCAGCAGTTTCACAGCGTCCCTCACAGATACGCAGTATTTT.

This clonotype rates as large. V usage is TRBV5-4 and J usage is TRBJ2-3; 10 bases line up with TRBD1. J was trimmed by 0 bases and V by 3 bases; bases with no gene match: 4. The V gene's germline CDR1 is SGHNT and CDR2 YYREEE (reference sequence). This CDR3 is built from 16 residues. The CDR3 region is CASSWVTGGSTDTQYF. CDR3 DNA: TGTGCCAGCAGCTGGGTGACAGGGGGCAGCACAGATACGCAGTATTTT.

This chain uses TRBV7-6 with TRBJ1-6; a weak D match, TRBD1 (6 bases). V was shortened by 2 bases and J by 6 bases, with 17 bases between the two germline ends. CDR1 and CDR2 from the germline V gene are SGHVS and FNYEAQ. The CDR3 length is 17 residues. The CDR3 sequence is CASSLKSTPGANSPLHF. The CDR3 DNA reads as TGTGCCAGCAGCTTAAAGTCGACACCGGGGGCTAATTCACCCCTCCACTTT. Looking up the rest from reference TRBV7-6 and TRBJ1-6 gives the full variable domain: GAGVSQSPRYKVTKRGQDVALRCDPISGHVSLYWYRQALGQGPEFLTYFNYEAQQDKSGLPNDRFSAERPEGSISTLTIQRTEQRDSAMYRCASSLKSTPGANSPLHFGNGTRLTVT.

As for this clonotype: A junction end diverges from the germline sequence, so it may reflect a read error. CDR3 in amino acids: CASSEGQGYGYTF. The CDR3 DNA reads TGCGCCAGCAGTGAGGGACAGGGGTATGGCTACACCTTC. The chain recombines TRBV6-1 with TRBJ1-2, with 10 bases fitting TRBD1. Germline assignment: CDR1 MNHNS and CDR2 SASEGT. The CDR3 covers 13 residues.

This clonotype is termed medium-sized (0.01 to 0.1%). This chain joins TRBV19 and TRBJ1-5; D possibly corresponds to TRBD1 (5 bases). This CDR3 has 16 amino acids. Looked up from germline, CDR1 is LNHDA and CDR2 is SQIVND (reference sequence). V gave up 7 bases and J gave up 1 base, with 17 bases separating them. CDR3 sequence (DNA): TGTGCCAGTACCATGATGGGGGAGAGGAGCAATCAGCCCCAGCATTTT. Translation gives CASTMMGERSNQPQHF.

In this sample, this clonotype turned up once. This chain connects TRBV12-3 or TRBV12-4 to TRBJ2-1, with TRBD2 identical over 12 bases. V shed 5 bases and J 7 bases; nucleotides not matched to a gene: 6. This CDR3 region has 15 residues. The CDR3 region is CASSPTSGGRNEQFF. CDR3 DNA sequence: TGTGCCAGCAGTCCAACTAGCGGGGGGAGAAATGAGCAGTTCTTC.

This clonotype is large by share. The rearrangement links TRBV6-4 to TRBJ1-6, with TRBD1 matching 8 bases. The CDR3 has 15 amino acids. Unmatched junction bases numbered 4, after V lost 4 bases and J lost 5 bases. The germline V gene encodes CDR1 MRHNA and CDR2 SNTAGT. This CDR3 is CASSASGGDNSPLHF. The CDR3 nucleotides are TGTGCCAGCAGTGCCTCAGGGGGCGATAATTCACCCCTCCACTTT.

The genes are TRBV10-3 and TRBJ2-1, with TRBD2 matching 7 bases. The CDR3 covers 14 residues. V was pared by 8 bases and J by 10 bases, with 14 bases of the junction left unmatched. Germline values: CDR1 ENHRY, CDR2 SYGVKD. The CDR3 loop is CAIREAGSGWEQFF. The CDR3 region has the DNA TGTGCCATCCGGGAGGCAGGCAGCGGGTGGGAGCAGTTCTTC.

This sequence joins TRBV10-3 and TRBJ2-3, with D unclear. V lost 1 base and J lost 2, with 4 bases in between. This CDR3 contains 13 residues. CDR1 and CDR2 (germline): ENHRY, SYGVKD. As DNA, the CDR3 is TGTGCCATCAGTGAGTTGGACACAGATACGCAGTATTTT. Its protein is CAISELDTDTQYF.

This clonotype counts as large. V and J are TRBV6-5 and TRBJ1-2; D ambiguous. The length of the CDR3 is 14 residues. The ends were cut back, 6 bases at V and 4 bases at J, with 15 bases in the middle. Germline loops: CDR1 MNHEY, CDR2 SVGAGI. The CDR3 nucleotides read TGTGCCAGCAGGCCAGAAGAGTTCCTCTATGGCTACACCTTC. Protein sequence: CASRPEEFLYGYTF.

This clonotype counts as large (0.1 to 1%). This chain connects TRBV5-6 to TRBJ1-3; D is uncertain. Per germline, CDR1 SGHDT and CDR2 YYEEEE. The CDR3 is 17 residues long. V shed 0 bases and J shed 0 bases, with 13 bases lying between them. The CDR3 here is CASSLAGGVGSGNTIYF. The DNA for the CDR3 is TGTGCCAGCAGCTTGGCCGGCGGGGTGGGCTCTGGAAACACCATATATTTT.

Sample share makes this clonotype medium-sized. The chain uses TRBV6-5 and TRBJ1-1, with TRBD1 as a possible D gene (5 bases). Trimming cost V 2 bases and J 1 base, with 20 bases left between them. This CDR3 region has 18 residues. Per the germline V gene, CDR1 is MNHEY and CDR2 is SVGAGI. The CDR3 here is CASSYGTWTRTRNTEAFF. CDR3 sequence (DNA): TGTGCCAGCAGTTACGGGACCTGGACTCGGACTAGGAACACTGAAGCTTTCTTT.